This section outlines one T cell receptor (beta chain) sequence together with its context. TCRdb keeps only in-frame clones here, not all; method: immunoSEQ multiplex PCR. The sample holds around 100,000 clones, approximately 90% seen once. The data belong to a study of blood T cell repertoires in COVID-19. Per the germline V gene, CDR1 is LGHDT and CDR2 is YNNKEL (reference sequence). The V segment lost 3 bases and the J segment 0 bases; nucleotides outside the gene matches: 17. This CDR3 comprises 20 residues. The clonotype originates from a man over 45 with active COVID-19. This chain joins TRBV3-1 (or the pseudogene TRBV3-2) and TRBJ2-1, with TRBD2 identical over 7 bases. Sequenced material: peripheral blood. The CDR3 DNA follows: TGTGCCAGCAGCCATCATTATGGGACTAATTATTTTAACTCCTACAATGAGCAGTTCTTC. The encoded protein is CASSHHYGTNYFNSYNEQFF.